This T cell receptor (beta chain) was identified in a study of shared clonotypes between healthy human individuals. Findings and caveats of the study: Blood was the only sampled material, and tissue repertoires likely differ.

From CD4+ cells came CD45RA+ naive and CD45RA-negative memory subsets. The repertoire was sequenced with immunoSEQ multiplex PCR; TCRdb's copy has only in-frame clones and lacks some. This table holds a few million clones, approximately 90% found once. This clone was recorded once. The antigen is unknown. Per the germline V gene, CDR1 is SGHDN and CDR2 is FVKESK. This CDR3 has 12 amino acids. V lost 4 bases, J lost 8 bases, and 3 bases stayed unmatched. This receptor was taken from a man younger than 35 in good health. The V call is TRBV14, the J call TRBJ1-2, with TRBD1 identical over 8 bases. The source material was naive CD4+ T cells sorted from blood. Subset defined: CD45RA+ positively selected. The CDR3 reads CASSRDRGGYTF. The DNA of the CDR3 is TGTGCCAGCAGCCGCGACAGGGGCGGCTACACCTTC.